This T cell receptor (beta chain) was retrieved from a study of T cells in localized non-small cell lung cancer. Study-wide points: An association was observed between higher blood T cell density and longer overall survival. Heterogeneity cannot be ruled out, as sequencing used one tumor region only. The appearance of a median approximately 61 of the top 100 tumor clones was seen in adjacent lung. Uninvolved adjacent lung, not tumor, had the highest T cell clonality.

Only in-frame clones appear in the TCRdb table, and some are missing; sequencing was by immunoSEQ multiplex PCR. Seen here are 30,000 or so clones, 92% observed once, and the top ten hold over 3.5%. As for this clone: The target antigen is unknown.

The sequenced sample was peripheral blood mononuclear cells, obtained before any cancer treatment. This receptor was taken from a woman between 40 and 69 years old with stage III lung adenocarcinoma.

Here the CDR3 DNA reads TGCGCCAGCAGCCCTAATACGGGACAGTTAAACTCTGGGGCCAACGTCCTGACTTTC. Translated: CASSPNTGQLNSGANVLTF. V gene TRBV5-1 combines with J gene TRBJ2-6; 7 bases are shared with TRBD1. The V gene's germline CDR1 is SGHRS and CDR2 YFSETQ. This CDR3 has 19 residues. J gave up 0 bases and V 4 bases, and 13 bases lay outside the gene matches.